The 11 T cell receptor beta chains in this list originate from one sample, sequenced in a study of blood T cell repertoires in COVID-19. Sequenced by immunoSEQ multiplex PCR; TCRdb stores in-frame clones only, minus some. The sample has about 400,000 clones; 80% to 90% are singletons. Sequencing was carried out using peripheral blood. All receptors derive from a woman aged 55-69 years with COVID-19, enrolled during active disease.

In DNA form, the CDR3 reads TGTGCCTGGAGTCTCTCCTTAGGAGGGGAGGATGGCTACACCTTC. It codes for CAWSLSLGGEDGYTF. The genes are TRBV30 and TRBJ1-2; D is possibly TRBD1 (5 bases). The CDR3 runs to 15 residues. Trimming removed 2 bases at V and 6 bases at J, with 19 bases between. Germline CDR1 and CDR2: GTSNPN and SVGIG (reference sequence). Full variable domain (rest looked up from reference TRBV30 and TRBJ1-2): SQTIHQWPATLVQPVGSPLSLECTVEGTSNPNLYWYRQAAGRGLQLLFYSVGIGQISSEVPQNLSASRPQDRQFILSSKKLLLSDSGFYLCAWSLSLGGEDGYTFGSGTRLTVV.

The chain uses TRBV12-3 or TRBV12-4 and TRBJ1-2; 9 bases align to TRBD1. With 5 bases clipped from V and 6 bases from J, the junction kept 4 bases outside the gene matches. The CDR3 is 13 residues long. DNA for the CDR3: TGTGCCAGCAGTCCCGGGACAGGGAATGGCTACACCTTC. The encoded protein is CASSPGTGNGYTF.

The chain has TRBV7-9 and TRBJ2-1; a possible D gene is TRBD1 (6 bases). V was shortened by 2 bases and J by 0 bases, with 11 bases between the two germline ends. This CDR3 comprises 16 residues. Germline-derived CDR1 and CDR2 are SEHNR and FQNEAQ (reference sequence). The CDR3 sequence is CASSLSGTFSYNEQFF. The CDR3 bases are TGTGCCAGCAGCTTATCCGGGACATTCTCCTACAATGAGCAGTTCTTC.

V and J are TRBV3-1 (or the pseudogene TRBV3-2) and TRBJ1-1, with a weak D call TRBD1 (5 bases). CDR1 is LGHDT and CDR2 is YNNKEL in the germline V gene (reference sequence). CDR3 length: 13 amino acids. Between the trimmed V and J ends, which lost 5 bases and 6 bases, there was a span of 13 bases. The DNA of the CDR3 is TGTGCCAGCAGCAGGCAAGGGGCCTCTGAAGCTTTCTTT. Protein: CASSRQGASEAFF.

This clone has a handful of counts. The chain employs TRBV5-5 and TRBJ1-2; TRBD1 matches at 7 bases. Looked up from germline, CDR1 is SGHKS and CDR2 is YYEKEE (reference sequence). Trimming removed 4 bases from V and 3 bases from J; junction bases left unmatched: 3. The CDR3 consists of 13 residues. The CDR3 sequence: CASSQGQYYGYTF. The CDR3 DNA follows: TGTGCCAGCAGCCAGGGACAGTACTATGGCTACACCTTC.

This clone was seen a single time. The gene calls are TRBV11-2 and TRBJ1-1; D unclear. The CDR3 extends over 13 amino acids. Per the germline V gene, CDR1 is SGHAT and CDR2 is FQNNGV. Trimming shortened V by 0 bases and J by 4 bases, and 6 bases separated the two germline ends. The CDR3 DNA sequence: TGTGCCAGCAGCTTAGAAGAGGGCACTGAAGCTTTCTTT. This sequence encodes CASSLEEGTEAFF.

The genes are TRBV7-9 and TRBJ2-7, with TRBD1 matching 12 bases. Germline assignment: CDR1 SEHNR and CDR2 FQNEAQ (reference sequence). This CDR3 is built from 16 residues. J gave up 9 bases and V 5 bases, and 14 bases lay outside the gene matches. The CDR3 nucleotides are TGTGCCAGCAGCCGGTCGGGACAGGGGGCTAACTTGGCGCAGTACTTC. Its protein product is CASSRSGQGANLAQYF.

This clone has just one count. The V call is TRBV6-5, the J call TRBJ1-1, with D uncertain. V was trimmed by 2 bases and J by 7 bases, leaving 8 bases between them. The CDR3 is 12 residues long. Germline CDR1 and CDR2: MNHEY and SVGAGI. The CDR3 nucleotides read TGTGCCAGCAGTTACCTCGGGAGTGAAGCTTTCTTT. Protein sequence: CASSYLGSEAFF.

V and J are TRBV11-2 and TRBJ1-4, with TRBD1 as a possible D gene (5 bases). From germline, CDR1 is SGHAT and CDR2 FQNNGV. Trimming removed 3 bases at V and 4 bases at J, with 9 bases between. CDR3 size: 14 residues. The CDR3 region has the DNA TGTGCCAGCAGCTTTGGCAGGGATAATGAAAAACTGTTTTTT. Translated: CASSFGRDNEKLFF.

The V call is TRBV6-5, the J call TRBJ1-5; possibly TRBD1 for D (6 bases). The germline V and J ends were trimmed by 5 bases and 2 bases, with 13 bases remaining between them. The CDR3 runs to 15 residues. The germline V gene encodes CDR1 MNHEY and CDR2 SVGAGI. CDR3 sequence reads: CASSPQGGGNQPQHF. Written as DNA, the CDR3 is TGTGCCAGCAGTCCACAGGGCGGTGGCAATCAGCCCCAGCATTTT.

The V gene is TRBV6-6, the J gene TRBJ1-1; 9 nucleotides align to TRBD1. V shed 5 bases and J 6 bases; nucleotides not matched to a gene: 7. This CDR3 has 14 residues. Germline loops: CDR1 MNHNY, CDR2 SVGAGI (reference sequence). The CDR3 DNA reads TGTGCCAGCAGTAATGGGGACAGGGATTCTGAAGCTTTCTTT. The encoded protein is CASSNGDRDSEAFF.